The 12 T cell receptor beta chains presented below share a single source sample, sequenced in a study of cytomegalovirus exposure and HLA in healthy donors. Primers for the PCR totalled 60 Vbeta and 13 Jbeta. Sequencing used immunoSEQ multiplex PCR; TCRdb keeps in-frame clones, though not all of them. The repertoire consists of 200,000 or so clones, with under 90% occurring once and the leading ten covering roughly 0.098%. Sequences were obtained from PBMCs. The source of these receptors is a boy aged 2 to 10 in good health and CMV-seronegative.

This rearrangement joins TRBV11-2 to TRBJ1-5, with D unclear. Trimming removed 3 bases from V and 5 bases from J, with 8 bases in between. Germline V gene sequence: CDR1 SGHAT, CDR2 FQNNGV. CDR3 size: 13 residues. CDR3 in amino acids: CASSFVSDQPQHF. CDR3 bases: TGTGCCAGCAGCTTTGTATCTGATCAGCCCCAGCATTTT.

The chain combines TRBV2 with TRBJ2-1; 9 nucleotides agree with TRBD2. CDR3 length: 15 residues. The junction had 7 bases not matched to a gene; V was cut back by 3 bases and J by 7 bases. The germline V gene encodes CDR1 SNHLY and CDR2 FYNNEI. DNA of the CDR3: TGTGCCAGCAGTGAGTCGGCGGGGGGGGTAAATGAGCAGTTCTTC. Translating gives CASSESAGGVNEQFF.

This chain links TRBV5-1 with TRBJ1-1; possibly TRBD1 for D (6 bases). The V end lost 4 bases, the J end lost 4 bases, and 11 bases lay between the germline ends. The CDR3 length is 13 residues. Germline V gene sequence: CDR1 SGHRS, CDR2 YFSETQ. The CDR3, as DNA: TGCGCCAGCAGCCCGTTCAGGGGCACTGAAGCTTTCTTT. This translates into CASSPFRGTEAFF.

This chain links TRBV6-5 with TRBJ2-7, with 8 bases matching TRBD1. Per germline, CDR1 MNHEY and CDR2 SVGAGI. The CDR3 extends over 16 amino acids. V gave up 3 bases and J gave up 4 bases; unmatched junction bases: 11. Written as DNA, the CDR3 is TGTGCCAGCAGTTATTCGGAGTCAGGGGGCGGGTACGAGCAGTACTTC. It yields the protein CASSYSESGGGYEQYF.

This chain links TRBV30 with TRBJ2-4; D possibly corresponds to TRBD2 (5 bases). The CDR3 consists of 13 residues. Germline-derived CDR1 and CDR2 are GTSNPN and SVGIG (reference sequence). Trimming shortened V by 6 bases and J by 5 bases, and 14 bases separated the two germline ends. CDR3 loop: CACDPGLENIQYF. In nucleotides, the CDR3 is TGTGCCTGTGACCCGGGGTTGGAAAACATTCAGTACTTC.

The chain carries TRBV6-6 and TRBJ1-5; 10 bases fit TRBD1. Looked up from germline, CDR1 is MNHNY and CDR2 is SVGAGI (reference sequence). Trimming cost V 7 bases and J 5 bases; bases outside gene matches: 8. The CDR3 is 15 amino acids. CDR3 residues: CASKRDRGVDQPQHF. The CDR3 nucleotides are TGTGCCAGCAAAAGGGACAGGGGTGTGGATCAGCCCCAGCATTTT.

The chain couples TRBV5-4 to TRBJ1-4; 9 nucleotides match TRBD1. V trimming: 3 bases; J trimming: 8 bases; junction bases outside the gene matches: 11. CDR1 is SGHNT and CDR2 is YYREEE in the germline V gene (reference sequence). The CDR3 contains 16 residues. The CDR3 DNA follows: TGTGCCAGCAGCTCGCGTCCCCGGGACAGGGAAGAAAAACTGTTTTTT. Protein sequence: CASSSRPRDREEKLFF.

The rearrangement uses TRBV2 and TRBJ1-1, with no clear D. This CDR3 has 14 residues. Per the germline V gene, CDR1 is SNHLY and CDR2 is FYNNEI. The V end lost 6 bases, the J end lost 6 bases, and 17 bases lay between the germline ends. The DNA of the CDR3 is TGTGCCAGCAGCCGAATAGCCGGGTTATCTGAAGCTTTCTTT. Translation gives CASSRIAGLSEAFF.

The CDR3 nucleotides read TGTGCCAGCAGTCAGGACAGGGAGACCCAGTACTTC. Residues: CASSQDRETQYF. This chain joins TRBV6-1 and TRBJ2-5; 7 bases match TRBD1. J lost 5 bases, V lost 5 bases, and 2 bases had no gene match. Germline values: CDR1 MNHNS, CDR2 SASEGT. The CDR3 sequence is 12 residues long.

This clone was observed a few times. The rearrangement links TRBV6-5 to TRBJ2-7, with a weak D call TRBD2 (6 bases). The CDR3 is made up of 16 amino acids. V was clipped by 2 bases and J by 5 bases, with 19 bases between them. Germline CDR1 MNHEY, CDR2 SVGAGI. The chain's CDR3 is CASSYTRDSFIDEQYF. CDR3 coding DNA: TGTGCCAGCAGTTACACCAGGGACTCCTTTATCGACGAGCAGTACTTC.

The chain recombines TRBV23-1 with TRBJ1-2; TRBD1 is a possible D gene (6 bases). TRBV23-1 is recorded as an ORF, its role being uncertain. The V gene lost 3 bases and the J gene lost 8 bases, with 31 bases spanning the gap. This CDR3 spans 19 amino acids. This chain's CDR3 is CASSHGGGSRVGNRGGYTF. As DNA, the CDR3 is TGCGCCAGCAGTCATGGGGGGGGCTCCAGGGTTGGTAACCGTGGCGGCTACACCTTC.

The V gene is TRBV13, the J gene TRBJ2-5; D is possibly TRBD2 (5 bases). V was pared by 5 bases and J by 5 bases, with 15 bases between. The CDR3 totals 14 residues. The germline V gene encodes CDR1 PRHDT and CDR2 FYEKMQ (reference sequence). Here the CDR3 DNA reads TGTGCCAGCAGCCCTAAGGCAGGCGGGGAGACCCAGTACTTC. It translates to CASSPKAGGETQYF.